A selection of T cell receptor beta chains follows, all from one sample in a study of T cell responses to AZD1222 COVID-19 vaccine. Sequencing was performed with immunoSEQ multiplex PCR; in TCRdb, only in-frame clones are kept and a portion is missing. This table holds nearly 110,000 clones, around nine tenths found once. Sequences were derived from peripheral blood, sampled 28 days after the second AZD1222 dose. The receptors come from an adult who received the AZD1222 COVID-19 vaccine. CDR3s include the opening cysteine and the closing phenylalanine or tryptophan. Each record gives: V gene, D gene, CDR3 protein. The D gene is left open where the match is weak.

>TRBV14|NA
CASSSDYNSPLHF
>TRBV6-5|NA
CASNHRSSYNEQFF
>TRBV6-5|NA
CASTGYVGNTIYF
>TRBV21-1|NA
CASSKVWIRQETQYF
>TRBV27|NA
CASSSRQVDGAREKLFF
>TRBV19|NA
CASTDTGGNTEAFF
>TRBV7-8|TRBD1
CASSLEGTGVLRYTF
>TRBV3-1/TRBV3-2|NA
CASSPGLRGEQYF
>TRBV3-1/TRBV3-2|NA
CASSQDRLTAYNEQFF
>TRBV15|NA
CATSREWEGNYGYTF
>TRBV24-1|NA
CATSDFLTDTYEQYF
>TRBV5-1|NA
CASSLTGPAGNTIYF
>TRBV15|NA
CATRGTPNTGELFF
>TRBV10-3|NA
CAISESGFNQPQHF
>TRBV28|TRBD1
CASSLTGVNTEAFF
>TRBV27|NA
CASRKGGGTLNEQFF
>TRBV6-2/TRBV6-3|NA
CASSSAVLFF